These 18 T cell receptor beta chains were sequenced from one sample in a study of blood T cell repertoires in COVID-19. The assay was immunoSEQ multiplex PCR, and TCRdb's table has in-frame clones only and misses some. Of 180,000 or so clones detected, 81% appear once; the ten largest clones hold about 11%. Sequencing used peripheral blood. The source of these receptors is a woman in her thirties or forties with COVID-19, enrolled during active disease.

The J gene is TRBJ2-7, the V gene TRBV5-6; no clear D. CDR3 length equals 14 residues. V lost 1 base and J 1 base, leaving 9 bases between the germline ends. The germline gives CDR1 SGHDT, CDR2 YYEEEE. Here the CDR3 DNA reads TGTGCCAGCAGCTTGCGGTTACTGTCCTACGAGCAGTACTTC. Translation: CASSLRLLSYEQYF.

A few counts support this clone. The chain recombines TRBV10-2 with TRBJ1-3, with a tentative D call TRBD1 (5 bases). The V end was cut by 8 bases, the J end by 3 bases, with 14 bases between. Per the germline V gene, CDR1 is WSHSY and CDR2 is SAAADI. The CDR3 spans 14 residues. In DNA, the CDR3 is TGCGCCAGCCGGGGGACCGGAGGTGGAAACACCATATATTTT. Protein product: CASRGTGGGNTIYF.

This clone is a singleton in its sample. The genes are TRBV4-1 and TRBJ2-3; no clear D. This CDR3 has 13 residues. Trimming stripped 4 bases from V and 6 bases from J, with 11 bases between. CDR1 is MGHRA and CDR2 is YSYEKL in the germline V gene. Here the CDR3 reads CASSPPSRDTQYF. CDR3 DNA sequence: TGCGCCAGCAGCCCTCCCTCCCGGGATACGCAGTATTTT.

Note on this clone: One end of the junction does not line up with germline, which may come from a read error. The chain is built from TRBV5-1 and TRBJ1-2, with TRBD1 matching 9 bases. This CDR3 has 11 amino acids. CDR1 is SGHRS, CDR2 YFSETQ, per germline. The CDR3 DNA reads TGCGCCAGCAGCTTACAGGGGGCGAGAGCCTTC. Its protein is CASSLQGARAF. Filled out from reference TRBV5-1 and TRBJ1-2, the complete variable domain reads KAGVTQTPRYLIKTRGQQVTLSCSPISGHRSVSWYQQTPGQGLQFLFEYFSETQRNKGNFPGRFSGRQFSNSRSEMNVSTLELGDSALYLCASSLQGARAFGSGTRLTVV.

V gene TRBV27 combines with J gene TRBJ1-5, with 7 bases identical to TRBD1. CDR3 length: 14 residues. Germline CDR1 and CDR2: MNHEY and SMNVEV (reference sequence). V lost 3 bases, J lost 7 bases, and 6 bases stayed unmatched. The CDR3 here is CASSFGQGGQPQHF. CDR3 DNA sequence: TGTGCCAGCAGTTTTGGGCAGGGGGGACAGCCCCAGCATTTT.

This chain links TRBV5-5 with TRBJ2-7; weak D call: TRBD2 (6 bases). Per germline, CDR1 SGHKS and CDR2 YYEKEE (reference sequence). Trimming removed 0 bases from V and 6 bases from J, with 16 bases in between. This CDR3 spans 15 amino acids. The CDR3 region is CASSLAGGTGGEQYF. The CDR3 coding sequence is TGTGCCAGCAGCTTGGCTGGCGGGACCGGGGGCGAGCAGTACTTC.

Only one count was recorded for this clone. CDR3 nucleotide sequence: TGTGCCAGCAGCCAAGATCGCGGGGCGTCTAGTGCGGTCGATGAGCAGTTCTTC. Residues: CASSQDRGASSAVDEQFF. The chain couples TRBV14 to TRBJ2-1; TRBD2 is a possible D gene (6 bases). Trimming took 0 bases from V and 8 from J, leaving 23 bases between them. Germline V gene sequence: CDR1 SGHDN, CDR2 FVKESK. The CDR3 covers 18 residues.

The V and J genes are TRBV5-4 and TRBJ2-7; 9 nucleotides agree with TRBD1. V gave up 4 bases and J gave up 4 bases; unmatched junction bases: 9. Germline CDR1 reads SGHNT; CDR2 reads YYREEE (reference sequence). The CDR3 sequence is 15 residues long. This CDR3 reads CASSPRGQGLYEQYF. CDR3 in DNA: TGTGCCAGCAGCCCAAGGGGACAGGGTCTTTACGAGCAGTACTTC. Full variable domain (missing parts from reference TRBV5-4 and TRBJ2-7): ETGVTQSPTHLIKTRGQQVTLRCSSQSGHNTVSWYQQALGQGPQFIFQYYREEENGRGNFPPRFSGLQFPNYSSELNVNALELDDSALYLCASSPRGQGLYEQYFGPGTRLTVT.

The rearrangement links TRBV6-4 to TRBJ2-7; D call uncertain. This CDR3 region has 14 residues. Trimming removed 5 bases from V and 3 bases from J, with 14 bases in between. The germline CDR1 and CDR2 sequences are MRHNA and SNTAGT. CDR3 nucleotides: TGTGCCAGCAGTAACACGACTGATTACTACGAGCAGTACGTC. This sequence encodes CASSNTTDYYEQYV.

This clone was observed a few times. The chain couples TRBV5-1 to TRBJ1-3, with no clear D. V was clipped by 3 bases and J by 1 base, with 17 bases between them. This CDR3 is built from 17 residues. Per germline, CDR1 SGHRS and CDR2 YFSETQ. The CDR3 DNA reads as TGCGCCAGCAGCTCTGGTCAGACCGGGAGGTCTGGAAACACCATATATTTT. Translation gives CASSSGQTGRSGNTIYF.

V gene TRBV18 combines with J gene TRBJ2-2; a weak D match, TRBD2 (7 bases). Trimming left V 1 base short and J 4 bases short, with 13 bases between. This CDR3 has 16 amino acids. Germline loops: CDR1 KGHSH, CDR2 LQKENI. The DNA for the CDR3 is TGTGCCAGCTCACCACACCCCGCGGGGGCCACCGGGGAGCTGTTTTTT. Amino acids: CASSPHPAGATGELFF.

The V and J genes are TRBV2 and TRBJ2-3, with TRBD2 as a possible D gene (6 bases). This CDR3 is 15 amino acids long. The V and J ends lost 8 bases and 5 bases respectively, with 20 bases between them. CDR1 SNHLY and CDR2 FYNNEI come from the germline V gene. CDR3 in DNA: TGTGCCAGCGGGGGACTCCCCCCGTCACAAGATACGCAGTATTTT. It translates to CASGGLPPSQDTQYF.

J is TRBJ2-5 and V is TRBV18, with 9 nucleotides matching TRBD2. Per the germline V gene, CDR1 is KGHSH and CDR2 is LQKENI. J was trimmed by 2 bases and V by 3 bases; bases with no gene match: 7. The length of the CDR3 is 16 residues. Here the CDR3 DNA reads TGTGCCAGCTCACCGATTGGTAGCGGGGGACAAGAGACCCAGTACTTC. It codes for CASSPIGSGGQETQYF.

This chain joins TRBV29-1 and TRBJ1-4; 10 bases map to TRBD1. Germline V gene data show CDR1 as SQVTM and CDR2 as ANQGSEA. V shed 5 bases, J shed 7 bases, and the junction held 13 bases outside the gene matches. CDR3 length: 16 residues. The CDR3 bases are TGCAGCGTTATGACAGGGGGCGGTTTGATCTCTGAAAAACTGTTTTTT. It encodes CSVMTGGGLISEKLFF.

This chain links TRBV30 with TRBJ2-7, with 7 nucleotides matching TRBD2. CDR3 length equals 15 residues. Germline CDR1 and CDR2: GTSNPN and SVGIG (reference sequence). The V segment lost 0 bases and the J segment 4 bases; nucleotides outside the gene matches: 9. This chain's CDR3 is CAWSVLGRGGYEQYF. The CDR3 nucleotides are TGTGCCTGGAGTGTACTGGGGAGGGGAGGTTACGAGCAGTACTTC.

This chain connects TRBV2 to TRBJ2-7, with 7 bases identical to TRBD2. Losses at the gene ends were 7 bases for V and 0 bases for J; bases not matched to a gene: 9. The CDR3 spans 15 residues. Per the germline V gene, CDR1 is SNHLY and CDR2 is FYNNEI. The CDR3 sequence is CASKPPSGFSYEQYF. CDR3 coding DNA: TGTGCCAGCAAACCGCCTAGCGGATTCTCCTACGAGCAGTACTTC.

The chain employs TRBV7-9 and TRBJ2-5, with a tentative D call TRBD2 (6 bases). V gave up 5 bases and J gave up 2 bases, with 15 bases separating them. CDR1 is SEHNR, CDR2 FQNEAQ, per germline (reference sequence). This CDR3 spans 15 amino acids. The CDR3 is CASSQPLATQETQYF. CDR3 nucleotide sequence: TGTGCCAGCAGCCAACCACTAGCAACGCAAGAGACCCAGTACTTC.

The DNA of the CDR3 is TGTGCCAGCAGCCTCACTAGCGGAGCCTACGAGCAGTACTTC. It translates to CASSLTSGAYEQYF. The chain links TRBV14 to TRBJ2-7, with 8 bases that match TRBD2. The CDR3 covers 14 residues. Per germline, CDR1 SGHDN and CDR2 FVKESK. V was pared by 4 bases and J by 2 bases, with 4 bases of the junction left unmatched.